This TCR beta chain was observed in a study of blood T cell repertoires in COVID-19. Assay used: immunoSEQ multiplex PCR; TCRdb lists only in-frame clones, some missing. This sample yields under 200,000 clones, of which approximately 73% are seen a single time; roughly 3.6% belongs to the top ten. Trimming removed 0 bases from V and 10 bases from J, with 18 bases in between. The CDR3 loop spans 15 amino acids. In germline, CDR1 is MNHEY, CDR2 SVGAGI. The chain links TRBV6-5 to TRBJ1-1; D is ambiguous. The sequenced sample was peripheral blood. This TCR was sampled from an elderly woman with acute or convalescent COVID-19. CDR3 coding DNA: TGTGCCAGCAGTTACTCGAGGGATTCCGTTGGTGGAGCTTTCTTT. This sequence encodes CASSYSRDSVGGAFF.